The rows below give T cell receptor beta chains drawn from one sample of a study of cytomegalovirus exposure and HLA in healthy donors. Method: immunoSEQ multiplex PCR; TCRdb's copy keeps in-frame clones and lacks some. The profile shows about 190,000 clones, around four fifths of them singletons. Sequencing used PBMCs. The receptors stem from a man in his forties in good health and CMV-seropositive. The CDR3 runs from the conserved cysteine through the conserved F or W. A D gene is named only where the DNA matches it firmly. The size of a clone is reported for some rows only, either as once, few or many, or as a class for expanded clones.

V: TRBV10-3
size: NA
D: NA
J: TRBJ2-3
CDR3: CAISDPGLYNYSTDTQYF
DNA: TGTGCCATCAGTGACCCTGGACTCTACAACTATAGCACAGATACGCAGTATTTT

V: TRBV2
size: NA
D: NA
J: TRBJ1-4
CDR3: CASSVSGEKLFF
DNA: TGTGCCAGCAGTGTTTCAGGTGAAAAACTGTTTTTT

V: TRBV6-5
size: NA
D: NA
J: TRBJ2-1
CDR3: CASSYQGSLGDNEQFF
DNA: TGTGCCAGCAGTTACCAGGGGAGTTTGGGCGACAATGAGCAGTTCTTC

V: TRBV19
size: NA
D: NA
J: TRBJ1-5
CDR3: CASSSKKDRTGQPQHF
DNA: TGTGCCAGTAGTTCCAAAAAAGACAGGACGGGACAGCCCCAGCATTTT

V: TRBV4-3
size: few
D: TRBD1
J: TRBJ1-1
CDR3: CASSQGTGVPTEAFF
DNA: TGCGCCAGCAGCCAAGGGACAGGGGTCCCCACTGAAGCTTTCTTT

V: TRBV6-5
size: NA
D: NA
J: TRBJ2-1
CDR3: CASNLVNFRGNEQFF
DNA: TGTGCCAGCAACTTAGTAAACTTCAGAGGCAATGAGCAGTTCTTC

V: TRBV6-6
size: NA
D: NA
J: TRBJ1-5
CDR3: CASHQGLDNQPQHF
DNA: TGTGCCAGCCACCAGGGGCTTGACAATCAGCCCCAGCATTTT

V: TRBV27
size: NA
D: TRBD2
J: TRBJ2-3
CDR3: CASSPFGPRLAGGTDTQYF
DNA: TGTGCCAGCAGTCCCTTTGGTCCCCGACTAGCGGGAGGCACAGATACGCAGTATTTT

V: TRBV18
size: NA
D: TRBD1
J: TRBJ2-7
CDR3: CASSPPTTGGIDEQYF
DNA: TGTGCCAGCTCACCCCCGACGACAGGGGGTATCGACGAGCAGTACTTC

V: TRBV11-1
size: NA
D: TRBD2
J: TRBJ2-7
CDR3: CASSPLAGEHEQYF
DNA: TGTGCCAGCAGCCCCCTAGCGGGAGAGCACGAGCAGTACTTC

V: TRBV19
size: NA
D: TRBD1
J: TRBJ2-7
CDR3: CASSYRGPSYEQYF
DNA: TGTGCCAGTAGCTACAGGGGGCCTTCCTACGAGCAGTACTTC

V: TRBV5-4
size: few
D: TRBD1
J: TRBJ2-7
CDR3: CASSLWDRGSYEQYF
DNA: TGTGCCAGCAGCTTATGGGACAGGGGAAGTTACGAGCAGTACTTC

V: TRBV6-5
size: NA
D: NA
J: TRBJ1-2
CDR3: CASSIQAGGVYGYTF
DNA: TGTGCCAGCAGTATACAGGCCGGCGGGGTCTATGGCTACACCTTC

V: TRBV19
size: NA
D: TRBD1
J: TRBJ1-6
CDR3: CASSIYFRDSRSPLHF
DNA: TGTGCCAGTAGTATTTATTTCCGGGACAGTAGATCACCCCTCCACTTT

V: TRBV7-9
size: NA
D: TRBD1
J: TRBJ1-2
CDR3: CASSHSGQGDYGYTF
DNA: TGTGCCAGCAGCCATTCGGGACAGGGGGACTATGGCTACACCTTC

V: TRBV2
size: NA
D: TRBD1
J: TRBJ2-1
CDR3: CASRPGTGILYEQFF
DNA: TGTGCCAGCCGCCCCGGGACAGGTATTTTATATGAGCAGTTCTTC

V: TRBV6-1
size: once
D: NA
J: TRBJ2-1
CDR3: CASSEAHGSYNEQFF
DNA: TGTGCCAGCAGTGAAGCGCATGGCAGTTACAATGAGCAGTTCTTC

V: TRBV6-5
size: NA
D: NA
J: TRBJ2-7
CDR3: CASSYSPTAEQYF
DNA: TGTGCCAGCAGTTACTCGCCTACTGCCGAGCAGTACTTC

V: TRBV7-9
size: NA
D: NA
J: TRBJ2-1
CDR3: CAGRRIGEQFF
DNA: TGTGCGGGGAGGAGGATCGGTGAGCAGTTCTTC

V: TRBV7-9
size: NA
D: NA
J: TRBJ2-7
CDR3: CASSLDAGPRRGEQYF
DNA: TGTGCCAGCAGCTTAGATGCGGGGCCGAGGCGGGGCGAGCAGTACTTC

V: TRBV11-2
size: NA
D: TRBD1
J: TRBJ2-2
CDR3: CASRLQGVDTGELFF
DNA: TGTGCCAGCAGACTCCAGGGGGTCGACACCGGGGAGCTGTTTTTT

V: TRBV29-1
size: NA
D: TRBD1
J: TRBJ2-3
CDR3: CSGGDRVTDTQYF
DNA: TGCAGCGGGGGGGACAGGGTCACAGATACGCAGTATTTT

V: TRBV5-5
size: once
D: TRBD1
J: TRBJ1-2
CDR3: CASSLLRDSHRANYGYTF
DNA: TGTGCCAGCAGCCTGCTGAGGGACAGCCATAGGGCCAACTATGGCTACACCTTC

V: TRBV14
size: NA
D: TRBD1
J: TRBJ2-3
CDR3: CASSEIGQGGTQYF
DNA: TGTGCCAGCAGCGAAATAGGACAGGGAGGTACGCAGTATTTT

V: TRBV5-8
size: NA
D: TRBD1
J: TRBJ1-1
CDR3: CASSQDRGRRKSLNTEAFF
DNA: TGTGCCAGCAGCCAGGACAGGGGGCGCAGAAAGAGCCTGAACACTGAAGCTTTCTTT

V: TRBV19
size: NA
D: NA
J: TRBJ1-2
CDR3: CASSIDILRPPGYTF
DNA: TGTGCCAGTAGTATAGATATTCTGCGCCCTCCTGGCTACACCTTC

V: TRBV5-1
size: few
D: NA
J: TRBJ2-3
CDR3: CASSLTSTDTQYF
DNA: TGCGCCAGCAGCTTGACTAGCACAGATACGCAGTATTTT